The text below deals with one T cell receptor (beta chain). This record comes from a study of blood T cells in healthy people across ages. Alongside a J-beta primer mix, a sample-barcoded 5' primer served in a second PCR lasting about 7 to 11 cycles. TCRdb processed the 5' RACE reads anew with MiXCR; each CDR3 protein has one entry. Among over 1,500,000 distinct CDR3 sequences listed, 49% were seen once. The sequenced sample was blood. This TCR was recovered from a woman aged 40-49 years in good health.

The CDR3 DNA is TGCAGTGCTAGACAACTAGCGGATGTCTCCTACGAGCAGTACTTC. Translation: CSARQLADVSYEQYF. V is TRBV20-1 and J is TRBJ2-7; 8 bases line up with TRBD2. Germline loops: CDR1 DFQATT, CDR2 SNEGSKA (reference sequence). The CDR3 covers 15 residues. V was clipped by 2 bases and J by 0 bases; unmatched bases: 6.